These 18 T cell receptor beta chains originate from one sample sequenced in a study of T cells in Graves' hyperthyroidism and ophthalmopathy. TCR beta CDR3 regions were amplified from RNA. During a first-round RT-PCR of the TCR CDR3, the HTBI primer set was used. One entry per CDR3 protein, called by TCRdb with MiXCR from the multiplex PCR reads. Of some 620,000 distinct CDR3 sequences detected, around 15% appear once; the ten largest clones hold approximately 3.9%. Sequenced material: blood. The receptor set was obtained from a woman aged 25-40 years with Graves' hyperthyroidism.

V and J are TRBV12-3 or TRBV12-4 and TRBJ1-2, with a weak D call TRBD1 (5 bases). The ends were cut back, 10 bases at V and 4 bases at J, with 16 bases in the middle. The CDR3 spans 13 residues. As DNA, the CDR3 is TGTGCCACCCAGGACACCTCTGGCTATGGCTACACCTTC. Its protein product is CATQDTSGYGYTF.

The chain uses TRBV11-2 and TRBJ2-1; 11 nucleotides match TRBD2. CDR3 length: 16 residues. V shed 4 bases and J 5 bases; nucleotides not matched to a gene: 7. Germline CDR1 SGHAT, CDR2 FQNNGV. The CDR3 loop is CASSSVSGRAHNEQFF. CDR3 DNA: TGTGCCAGCAGCTCCGTTAGCGGGAGGGCCCACAATGAGCAGTTCTTC.

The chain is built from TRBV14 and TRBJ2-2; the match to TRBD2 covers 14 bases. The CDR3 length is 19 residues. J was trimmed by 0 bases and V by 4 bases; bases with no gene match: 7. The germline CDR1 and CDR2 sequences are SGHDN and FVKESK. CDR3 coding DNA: TGTGCCAGCAGCCGGGGACTAGCGGGAGTGAGGGCGAACACCGGGGAGCTGTTTTTT. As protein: CASSRGLAGVRANTGELFF.

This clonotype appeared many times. CDR3 sequence reads: CASSLTLGETQYF. The CDR3 DNA is TGTGCCAGCTCCCTCACCCTCGGGGAGACCCAGTACTTC. V is TRBV18 and J is TRBJ2-5; no definite D call. Per the germline V gene, CDR1 is KGHSH and CDR2 is LQKENI. Between the trimmed V and J ends, which lost 6 bases and 5 bases, there was a span of 13 bases. The CDR3 contains 13 residues.

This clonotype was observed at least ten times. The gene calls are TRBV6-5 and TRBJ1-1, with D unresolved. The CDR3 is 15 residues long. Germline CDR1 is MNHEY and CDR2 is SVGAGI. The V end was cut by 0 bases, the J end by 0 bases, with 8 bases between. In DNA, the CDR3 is TGTGCCAGCAGTTACTCGCGCACCCTGAACACTGAAGCTTTCTTT. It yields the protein CASSYSRTLNTEAFF.

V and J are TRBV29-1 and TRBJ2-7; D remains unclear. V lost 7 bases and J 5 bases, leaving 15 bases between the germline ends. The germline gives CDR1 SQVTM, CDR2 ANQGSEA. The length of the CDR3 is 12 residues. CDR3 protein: CSAVKFNHEQYF. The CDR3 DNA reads TGCAGCGCCGTAAAATTTAACCACGAGCAGTACTTC.

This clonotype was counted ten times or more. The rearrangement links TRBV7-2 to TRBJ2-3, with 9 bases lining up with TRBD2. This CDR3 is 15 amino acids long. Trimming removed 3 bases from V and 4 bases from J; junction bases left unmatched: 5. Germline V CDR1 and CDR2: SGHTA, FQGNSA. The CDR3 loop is CASSFPAGGADTQYF. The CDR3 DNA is TGTGCCAGCAGCTTCCCAGCGGGGGGAGCAGATACGCAGTATTTT.

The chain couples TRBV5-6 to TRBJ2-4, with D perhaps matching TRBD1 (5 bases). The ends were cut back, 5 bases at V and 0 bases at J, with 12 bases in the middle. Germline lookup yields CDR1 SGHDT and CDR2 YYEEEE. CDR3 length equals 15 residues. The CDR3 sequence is CASSYDRLAKNIQYF. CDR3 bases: TGTGCCAGCAGTTATGACAGATTAGCCAAAAACATTCAGTACTTC.

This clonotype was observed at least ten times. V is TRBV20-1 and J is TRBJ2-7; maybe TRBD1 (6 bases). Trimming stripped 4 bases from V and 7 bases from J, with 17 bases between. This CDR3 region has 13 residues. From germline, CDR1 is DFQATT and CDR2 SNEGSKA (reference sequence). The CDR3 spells CSATGTRGIEQYF. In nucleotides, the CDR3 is TGCAGTGCTACCGGGACAAGGGGTATAGAGCAGTACTTC.

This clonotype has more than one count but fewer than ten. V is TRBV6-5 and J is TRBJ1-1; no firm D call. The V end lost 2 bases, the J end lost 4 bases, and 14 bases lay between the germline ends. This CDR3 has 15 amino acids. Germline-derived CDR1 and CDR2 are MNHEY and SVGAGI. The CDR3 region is CASSYVVGFGTEAFF. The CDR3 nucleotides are TGTGCCAGCAGTTACGTTGTAGGGTTCGGCACTGAAGCTTTCTTT.

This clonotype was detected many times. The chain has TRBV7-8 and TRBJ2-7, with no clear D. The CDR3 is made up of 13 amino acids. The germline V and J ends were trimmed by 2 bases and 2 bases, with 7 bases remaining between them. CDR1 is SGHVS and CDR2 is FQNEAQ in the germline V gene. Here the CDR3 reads CASSLNSAYEQYF. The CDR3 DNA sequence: TGTGCCAGCAGCTTAAACAGCGCCTACGAGCAGTACTTC.

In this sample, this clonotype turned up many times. The CDR3 DNA is TGTGCCTGTGGAGGGGATCGGGAGACCCAGTACTTC. It specifies CACGGDRETQYF. This rearrangement joins TRBV30 to TRBJ2-5, with a tentative D call TRBD2 (6 bases). V shed 6 bases and J shed 5 bases, with 13 bases lying between them. The CDR3 runs 12 residues. Germline values: CDR1 GTSNPN, CDR2 SVGIG (reference sequence).

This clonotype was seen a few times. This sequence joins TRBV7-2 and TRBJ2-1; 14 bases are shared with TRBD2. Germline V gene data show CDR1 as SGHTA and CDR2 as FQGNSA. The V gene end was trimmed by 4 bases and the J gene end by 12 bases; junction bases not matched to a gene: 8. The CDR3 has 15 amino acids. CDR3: CASSSGTSGSTGQFF. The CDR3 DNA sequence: TGTGCCAGCAGCTCGGGGACTAGCGGGAGTACCGGGCAGTTCTTC.

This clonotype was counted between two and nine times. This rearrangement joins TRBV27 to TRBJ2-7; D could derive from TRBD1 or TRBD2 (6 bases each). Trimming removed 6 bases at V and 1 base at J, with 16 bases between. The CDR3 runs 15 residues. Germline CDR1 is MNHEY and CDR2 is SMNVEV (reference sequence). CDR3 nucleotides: TGTGCCAGCAGCCACGGGGGCGGGATTTCCTACGAGCAGTACTTC. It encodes CASSHGGGISYEQYF.

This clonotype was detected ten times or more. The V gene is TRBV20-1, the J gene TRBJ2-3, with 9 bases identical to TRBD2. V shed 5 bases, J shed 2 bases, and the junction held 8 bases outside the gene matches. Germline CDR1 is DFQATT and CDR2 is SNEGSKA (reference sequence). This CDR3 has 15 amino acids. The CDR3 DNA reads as TGCAGTGCTCCAGCGGGAGGCCTGAACACAGATACGCAGTATTTT. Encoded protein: CSAPAGGLNTDTQYF.

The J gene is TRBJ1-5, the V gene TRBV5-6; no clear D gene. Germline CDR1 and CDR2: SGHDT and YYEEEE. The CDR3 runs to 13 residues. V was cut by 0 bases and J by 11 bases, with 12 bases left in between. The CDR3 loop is CASSLGAGQSQHF. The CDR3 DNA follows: TGTGCCAGCAGCTTGGGGGCCGGGCAGTCCCAGCATTTT.

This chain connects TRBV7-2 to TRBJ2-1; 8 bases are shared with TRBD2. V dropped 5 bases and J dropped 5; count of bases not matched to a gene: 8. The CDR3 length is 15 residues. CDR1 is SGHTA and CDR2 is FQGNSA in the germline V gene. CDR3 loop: CASSLRDSGNNEQFF. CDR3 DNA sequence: TGTGCCAGCAGCCTTCGGGATAGCGGGAACAATGAGCAGTTCTTC.

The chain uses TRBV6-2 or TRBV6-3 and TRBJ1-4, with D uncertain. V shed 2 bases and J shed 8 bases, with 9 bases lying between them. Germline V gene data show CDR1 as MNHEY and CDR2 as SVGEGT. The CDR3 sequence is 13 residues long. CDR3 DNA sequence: TGTGCCAGCAGTTACGGTTTGGGGGAAAAACTGTTTTTT. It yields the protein CASSYGLGEKLFF.